The clone carrying this T cell receptor beta chain was seen more than once but under ten times. Its antigen is currently unknown. The same CDR3 can be traced to other DNA sequences in this sample. This sample was taken from a study of graft-versus-host responses after intestinal transplantation. Study as a whole: The transplants performed in recipients were multivisceral, liver-intestinal, or isolated intestinal. Whole-study results and caveats: Marrow from the recipient contained GvH clones, some of which had appeared first in ileum or blood.

Clones were sequenced by immunoSEQ multiplex PCR, and TCRdb holds only the in-frame ones, with some missing. This table holds some 85,000 clones, about nine tenths found once. The germline CDR1 and CDR2 sequences are SQVTM and ANQGSEA. Trimming stripped 0 bases from V and 4 bases from J, with 9 bases between. This CDR3 is 13 amino acids long. The sequence came from a human donor who was the organ donor for an intestinal transplant. The rearrangement links TRBV29-1 to TRBJ1-2; TRBD1 might be the D (6 bases). The sequences come from unstimulated CD8+ T cells sorted from spleen or lymph node cells, collected before transplant. The CDR3 region has the DNA TGCAGCGTTGAAGACGGACAGAGCTATGGCTACACCTTC. The encoded protein is CSVEDGQSYGYTF.